This entry is about one T cell receptor (beta chain). The sample originates from a study of T cell responses to AZD1222 COVID-19 vaccine. This CDR3 has 18 amino acids. V gave up 2 bases and J gave up 1 base, with 19 bases separating them. Looked up from germline, CDR1 is LGHDT and CDR2 is YNNKEL (reference sequence). Repertoires were generated with immunoSEQ multiplex PCR, while TCRdb's copy carries only in-frame clones and drops some. Of approximately 140,000 clones listed, about nine tenths are singletons. This TCR derives from an adult who received the AZD1222 COVID-19 vaccine. V is TRBV3-1 (or the pseudogene TRBV3-2) and J is TRBJ2-3, with D possibly matching TRBD2 (6 bases). The specimen comprised peripheral blood, sampled 28 days after the second AZD1222 dose. This CDR3 is CASSQLGSSADGTDTQYF. The CDR3, as DNA: TGTGCCAGCAGCCAACTCGGATCTAGCGCAGATGGCACAGATACGCAGTATTTT.